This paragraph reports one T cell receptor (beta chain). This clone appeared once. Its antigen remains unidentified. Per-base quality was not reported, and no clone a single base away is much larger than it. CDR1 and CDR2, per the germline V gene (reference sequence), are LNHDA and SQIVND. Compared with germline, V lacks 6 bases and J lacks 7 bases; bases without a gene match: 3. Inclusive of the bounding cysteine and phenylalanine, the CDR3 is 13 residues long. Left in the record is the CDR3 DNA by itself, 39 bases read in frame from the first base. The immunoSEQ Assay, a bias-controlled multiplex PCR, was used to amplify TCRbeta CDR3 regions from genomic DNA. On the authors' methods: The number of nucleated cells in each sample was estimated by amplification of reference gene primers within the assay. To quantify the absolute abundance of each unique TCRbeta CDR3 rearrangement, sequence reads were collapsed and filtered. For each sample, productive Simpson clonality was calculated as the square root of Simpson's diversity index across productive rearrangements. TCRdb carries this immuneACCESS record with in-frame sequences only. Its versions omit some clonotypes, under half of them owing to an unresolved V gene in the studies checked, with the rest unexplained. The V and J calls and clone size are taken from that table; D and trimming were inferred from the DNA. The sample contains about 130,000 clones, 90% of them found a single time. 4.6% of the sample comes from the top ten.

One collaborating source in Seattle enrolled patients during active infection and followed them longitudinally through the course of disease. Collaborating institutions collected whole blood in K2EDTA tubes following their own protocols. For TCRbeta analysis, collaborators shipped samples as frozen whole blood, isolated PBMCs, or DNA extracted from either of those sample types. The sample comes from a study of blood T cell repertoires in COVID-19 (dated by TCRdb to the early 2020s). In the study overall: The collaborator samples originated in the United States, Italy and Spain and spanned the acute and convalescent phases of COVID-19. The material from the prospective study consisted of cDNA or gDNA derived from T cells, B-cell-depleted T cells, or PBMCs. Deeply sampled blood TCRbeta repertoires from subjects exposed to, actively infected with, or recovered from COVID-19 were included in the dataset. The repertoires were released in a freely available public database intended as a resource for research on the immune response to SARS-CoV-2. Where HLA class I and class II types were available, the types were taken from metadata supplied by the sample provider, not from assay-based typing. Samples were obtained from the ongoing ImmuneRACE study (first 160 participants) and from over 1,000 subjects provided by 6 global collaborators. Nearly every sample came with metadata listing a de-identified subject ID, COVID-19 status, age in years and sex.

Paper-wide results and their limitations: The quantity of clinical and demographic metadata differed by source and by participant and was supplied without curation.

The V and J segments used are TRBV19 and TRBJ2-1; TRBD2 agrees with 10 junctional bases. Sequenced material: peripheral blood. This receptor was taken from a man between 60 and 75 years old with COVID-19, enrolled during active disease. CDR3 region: CASRLAGVNEQFF. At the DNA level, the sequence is TGTGCCAGTAGGCTAGCGGGAGTGAATGAGCAGTTCTTC.